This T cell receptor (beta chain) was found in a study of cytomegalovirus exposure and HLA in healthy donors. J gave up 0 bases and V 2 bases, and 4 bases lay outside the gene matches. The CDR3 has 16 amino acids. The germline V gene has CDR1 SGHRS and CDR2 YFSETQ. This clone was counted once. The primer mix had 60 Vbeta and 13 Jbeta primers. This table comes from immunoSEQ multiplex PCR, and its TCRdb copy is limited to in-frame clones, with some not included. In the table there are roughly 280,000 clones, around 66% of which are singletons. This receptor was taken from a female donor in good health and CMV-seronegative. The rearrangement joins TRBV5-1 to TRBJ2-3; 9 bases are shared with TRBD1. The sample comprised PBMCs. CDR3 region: CASSLLGTGSTDTQYF. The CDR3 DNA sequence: TGCGCCAGCAGCTTACTAGGGACAGGGAGCACAGATACGCAGTATTTT.